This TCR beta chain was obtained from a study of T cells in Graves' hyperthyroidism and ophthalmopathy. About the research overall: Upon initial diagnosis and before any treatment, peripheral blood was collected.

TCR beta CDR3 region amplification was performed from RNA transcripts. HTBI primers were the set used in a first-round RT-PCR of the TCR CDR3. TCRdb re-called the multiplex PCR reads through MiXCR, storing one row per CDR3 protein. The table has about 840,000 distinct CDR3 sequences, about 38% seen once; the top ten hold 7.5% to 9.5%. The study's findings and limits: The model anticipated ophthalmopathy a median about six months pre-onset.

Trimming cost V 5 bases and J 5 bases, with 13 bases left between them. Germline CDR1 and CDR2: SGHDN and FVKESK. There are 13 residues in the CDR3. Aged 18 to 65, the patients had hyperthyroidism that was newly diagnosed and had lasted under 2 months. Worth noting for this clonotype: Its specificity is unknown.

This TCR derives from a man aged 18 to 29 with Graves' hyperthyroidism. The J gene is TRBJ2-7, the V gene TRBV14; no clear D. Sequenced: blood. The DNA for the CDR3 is TGTGCCAGCAGCAACGAGGCTTTCCACGAGCAGTACTTC. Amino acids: CASSNEAFHEQYF. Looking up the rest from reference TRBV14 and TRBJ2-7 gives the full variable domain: EAGVTQFPSHSVIEKGQTVTLRCDPISGHDNLYWYRRVMGKEIKFLLHFVKESKQDESGMPNNRFLAERTGGTYSTLKVQPAELEDSGVYFCASSNEAFHEQYFGPGTRLTVT.